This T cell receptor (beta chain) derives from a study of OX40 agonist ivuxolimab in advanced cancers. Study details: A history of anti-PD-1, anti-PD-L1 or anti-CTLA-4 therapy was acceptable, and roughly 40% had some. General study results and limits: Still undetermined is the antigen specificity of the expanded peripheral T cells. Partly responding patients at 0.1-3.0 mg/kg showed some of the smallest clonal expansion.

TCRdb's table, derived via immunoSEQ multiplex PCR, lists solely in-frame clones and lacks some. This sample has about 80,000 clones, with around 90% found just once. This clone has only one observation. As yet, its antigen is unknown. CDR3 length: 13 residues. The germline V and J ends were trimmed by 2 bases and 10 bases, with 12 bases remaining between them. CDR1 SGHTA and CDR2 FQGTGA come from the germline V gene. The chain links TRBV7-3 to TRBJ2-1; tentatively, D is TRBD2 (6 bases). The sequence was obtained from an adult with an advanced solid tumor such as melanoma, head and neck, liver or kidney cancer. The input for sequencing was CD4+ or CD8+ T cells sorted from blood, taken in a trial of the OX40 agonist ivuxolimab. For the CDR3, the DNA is TGTGCCAGCAGCTTAGGTCGGGGGTGGGAGCAGTTCTTC. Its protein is CASSLGRGWEQFF. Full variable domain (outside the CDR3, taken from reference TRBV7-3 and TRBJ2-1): GAGVSQTPSNKVTEKGKYVELRCDPISGHTALYWYRQSLGQGPEFLIYFQGTGAADDSGLPNDRFFAVRPEGSVSTLKIQRTERGDSAVYLCASSLGRGWEQFFGPGTRLTVL.